The 31 T cell receptor beta chains below all came from one sample that was sequenced in a study of Ad26.COV2.S vaccination and SARS-CoV-2 variants. Clones were read by immunoSEQ multiplex PCR, and TCRdb kept only the in-frame ones, dropping some. The sample lists about 380,000 clones, about 80% seen once, with around 7.4% in the top ten. The treatment denotes: 19 received Ad26.COV2.S at low or high dose, single or two shots; roughly 5 received placebo; per-sample allocation not given. Vaccine and placebo recipients were sampled on day 63 after the first injection. The sequences come from peripheral blood, collected in a trial of Ad26.COV2.S vaccine versus placebo. The receptors shown here come from a person aged 18 to 65 who received the Ad26.COV2.S COVID-19 vaccine or a placebo.

This rearrangement joins TRBV2 to TRBJ2-7, with unresolved D. The CDR3 contains 17 residues. The germline V gene encodes CDR1 SNHLY and CDR2 FYNNEI. V dropped 3 bases and J dropped 1 base, with 19 bases sitting between them. Here the CDR3 DNA reads TGTGCCAGCAGTGAGATAATCGGCGCTCACCAATCCTACGAGCAGTACTTC. This translates into CASSEIIGAHQSYEQYF.

The chain employs TRBV5-4 and TRBJ2-6; tentatively, D is TRBD1 or TRBD2 (5 bases each). CDR3 length: 15 residues. With 2 bases removed from V and 0 bases from J, the gap between germline ends came to 6 bases. CDR1 and CDR2 (germline): SGHNT, YYREEE (reference sequence). The CDR3 DNA sequence: TGTGCCAGCAGCTTTGGGACCTCTGGGGCCAACGTCCTGACTTTC. This sequence encodes CASSFGTSGANVLTF.

The chain joins TRBV29-1 to TRBJ1-1; D gene unclear. CDR1 is SQVTM and CDR2 is ANQGSEA in the germline V gene. The CDR3 is 13 amino acids. Between the trimmed V and J ends, which lost 7 bases and 6 bases, there was a span of 18 bases. The CDR3 spells CSAFRIKDAEAFF. The CDR3 coding sequence is TGCAGCGCCTTCAGGATAAAAGACGCTGAAGCTTTCTTT.

The CDR3: CASSDWGSYNEQFF. The CDR3, as DNA: TGTGCCAGCAGTGATTGGGGCAGCTACAATGAGCAGTTCTTC. V gene TRBV25-1 combines with J gene TRBJ2-1, with a tentative D call TRBD1 (5 bases). The germline V and J ends were trimmed by 3 bases and 3 bases, with 9 bases remaining between them. The germline gives CDR1 MGHDK, CDR2 SYGVNS. The CDR3 spans 14 residues. The full variable domain, completed using reference TRBV25-1 and TRBJ2-1, is EADIYQTPRYLVIGTGKKITLECSQTMGHDKMYWYQQDPGMELHLIHYSYGVNSTEKGDLSSESTVSRIRTEHFPLTLESARPSHTSQYLCASSDWGSYNEQFFGPGTRLTVL.

The count of this clone is one. The chain joins TRBV5-1 to TRBJ1-3; 11 bases align to TRBD1. The CDR3 sequence is 17 residues long. Germline CDR1 and CDR2: SGHRS and YFSETQ. V shed 4 bases, J shed 4 bases, and the junction held 10 bases outside the gene matches. Here the CDR3 DNA reads TGCGCCAGCAGCCTAATAACGGGACAGGGGGGCGGAAACACCATATATTTT. Protein: CASSLITGQGGGNTIYF.

The V call is TRBV10-3, the J call TRBJ1-1; D is possibly TRBD1 (6 bases). V was cut by 4 bases and J by 0 bases, with 15 bases left in between. This CDR3 spans 16 amino acids. Germline V gives CDR1 ENHRY, CDR2 SYGVKD. CDR3 in amino acids: CAISGSTGTMNTEAFF. DNA for the CDR3: TGTGCCATCAGTGGATCTACGGGGACAATGAACACTGAAGCTTTCTTT.

The chain combines TRBV6-6 with TRBJ2-3; D uncertain. The V end lost 6 bases, the J end lost 5 bases, and 6 bases lay between the germline ends. The length of the CDR3 is 11 residues. The V gene's germline CDR1 is MNHNY and CDR2 SVGAGI (reference sequence). DNA for the CDR3: TGTGCCAGCAGCCGAAGAGATACGCAGTATTTT. Amino acid sequence: CASSRRDTQYF.

The CDR3 region is CASSHPPTAADGYTF. CDR3 coding DNA: TGCGCCAGCAGCCACCCCCCGACGGCTGCAGATGGCTACACCTTC. The V call is TRBV4-1, the J call TRBJ1-2; the D is unclear. The length of the CDR3 is 15 residues. Looked up from germline, CDR1 is MGHRA and CDR2 is YSYEKL. The V and J ends lost 3 bases and 6 bases respectively, with 17 bases between them.

This clone was found once. This sequence joins TRBV4-3 and TRBJ2-4, with 8 nucleotides matching TRBD1. CDR1 is LGHNA, CDR2 YSLEER, per germline. The CDR3 contains 15 residues. With 4 bases clipped from V and 4 bases from J, the junction kept 6 bases outside the gene matches. The CDR3 DNA reads TGCGCCAGCAGCCGCACCGGGACAGGAAAAAACATTCAGTACTTC. It encodes CASSRTGTGKNIQYF.

V and J are TRBV7-2 and TRBJ2-7; 9 bases match TRBD2. There are 15 residues in the CDR3. Germline V gene data show CDR1 as SGHTA and CDR2 as FQGNSA. The ends lost 4 bases at V and 4 bases at J; junction bases unmatched: 8. In nucleotides, the CDR3 is TGTGCCAGCAGCTCCGGACTAGCGCCTTTATACGAGCAGTACTTC. As protein: CASSSGLAPLYEQYF.

The chain recombines TRBV4-3 with TRBJ2-1, with D perhaps assigned TRBD1 or TRBD2 (5 bases each). The CDR3 has 18 residues. V lost 1 base and J lost 7, with 23 bases in between. Germline CDR1 and CDR2: LGHNA and YSLEER. Here the CDR3 reads CASSQAPHMWGRRNEQFF. CDR3 sequence (DNA): TGCGCCAGCAGCCAAGCCCCCCACATGTGGGGACGGCGGAATGAGCAGTTCTTC.

This chain joins TRBV5-8 and TRBJ2-1; 10 nucleotides align to TRBD1. Germline trimming cut 5 bases from V and 10 bases from J; bases unmatched to any gene: 9. The CDR3 is made up of 14 amino acids. Germline values: CDR1 SGHTS, CDR2 YDEGEE. The CDR3 reads CASRPGTGVGEQFF. DNA of the CDR3: TGTGCCAGCAGACCCGGGACAGGGGTGGGGGAGCAGTTCTTC.

This clone occurred a few times. The genes are TRBV5-4 and TRBJ2-7; perhaps TRBD2 as D (6 bases). Germline V gives CDR1 SGHNT, CDR2 YYREEE (reference sequence). V was clipped by 4 bases and J by 6 bases, with 11 bases between them. The CDR3 length is 12 residues. CDR3 DNA: TGTGCCAGCAGCGGACGGGGGAGCGAGCAGTACTTC. It translates to CASSGRGSEQYF.

The V gene is TRBV20-1, the J gene TRBJ2-1, with D tentatively TRBD2 (5 bases). Germline CDR1 is DFQATT and CDR2 is SNEGSKA (reference sequence). The CDR3 totals 10 residues. V was shortened by 2 bases and J by 9 bases, with 5 bases between the two germline ends. The CDR3: CSARRGEQFF. CDR3 nucleotides: TGCAGTGCTAGACGGGGTGAGCAGTTCTTC.

This clone occurred once. The rearrangement joins TRBV10-2 to TRBJ1-1; D uncertain. The CDR3 has 12 residues. Germline V gene sequence: CDR1 WSHSY, CDR2 SAAADI. Trimming took 2 bases from V and 7 from J, leaving 8 bases between them. The CDR3 sequence is CASSEAWGEAFF. The CDR3 DNA reads as TGCGCCAGCAGTGAGGCCTGGGGTGAAGCTTTCTTT.

The chain recombines TRBV13 with TRBJ1-4; no clear D gene. Trimming shortened V by 2 bases and J by 2 bases, and 3 bases separated the two germline ends. The CDR3 spans 13 residues. From germline, CDR1 is PRHDT and CDR2 FYEKMQ (reference sequence). The DNA of the CDR3 is TGTGCCAGCAGCTTAATCACTAATGAAAAACTGTTTTTT. Translation gives CASSLITNEKLFF. Drawing the rest from reference TRBV13 and TRBJ1-4, the complete variable domain is AAGVIQSPRHLIKEKRETATLKCYPIPRHDTVYWYQQGPGQDPQFLISFYEKMQSDKGSIPDRFSAQQFSDYHSELNMSSLELGDSALYFCASSLITNEKLFFGSGTQLSVL.

The chain recombines TRBV6-8 with TRBJ1-5, with D unclear. The CDR3 loop spans 16 amino acids. V was pared by 8 bases and J by 4 bases, with 21 bases between. The germline gives CDR1 MNHGY, CDR2 SAAAGT. Written as DNA, the CDR3 is TGTGCCAGCTGCCGGGAAGGGAGTGAACGGAATCAGCCCCAGCATTTT. Translating it yields CASCREGSERNQPQHF.

The gene calls are TRBV16 and TRBJ2-7, with TRBD1 identical over 7 bases. The V gene's germline CDR1 is KGHSY and CDR2 FQNENV. Trimming at V came to 3 bases and at J to 6 bases, leaving 14 bases not matched to a gene. The CDR3 totals 16 residues. The CDR3 region has the DNA TGTGCCAGCAGCCAGAAGCCTCGGGGCAGGGGGTTCGAGCAGTACTTC. Protein sequence: CASSQKPRGRGFEQYF.

The genes are TRBV3-1 (or the pseudogene TRBV3-2) and TRBJ1-1, with no clear D. The CDR3 runs to 12 residues. CDR1 and CDR2 from the germline V gene are LGHDT and YNNKEL (reference sequence). Deletions cut 3 bases from V and 8 bases from J, with 10 bases between. The CDR3 reads CASSHGSPEAFF. In DNA, the CDR3 is TGTGCCAGCAGCCACGGGTCCCCCGAAGCTTTCTTT.

This clone was observed once. The chain recombines TRBV5-6 with TRBJ2-2, with D perhaps TRBD1 (6 bases). The CDR3 consists of 16 residues. CDR1 SGHDT and CDR2 YYEEEE come from the germline V gene. Trimming removed 4 bases from V and 0 bases from J, with 13 bases in between. The CDR3 region has the DNA TGTGCCAGCAGCGACACCGGGACACCGAACACCGGGGAGCTGTTTTTT. Its protein product is CASSDTGTPNTGELFF.

The chain links TRBV15 to TRBJ1-5, with D unresolved. Trimming pared 3 bases from V and 3 bases from J, leaving 12 bases between. Per germline, CDR1 LNHNV and CDR2 YYDKDF (reference sequence). The CDR3 runs 15 residues. The CDR3 is CATSSLVGLNQPQHF. DNA of the CDR3: TGTGCCACCAGCAGCCTCGTCGGTCTCAATCAGCCCCAGCATTTT.

The rearrangement joins TRBV30 to TRBJ1-1; D gene ambiguous. Trimming cost V 6 bases and J 0 bases, with 11 bases left between them. The germline CDR1 and CDR2 sequences are GTSNPN and SVGIG (reference sequence). CDR3 length: 13 residues. In DNA form, the CDR3 reads TGTGCCTGCGCCCACGTCATGAACACTGAAGCTTTCTTT. Translating gives CACAHVMNTEAFF.

V gene TRBV12-3 or TRBV12-4 combines with J gene TRBJ2-7; D is undetermined. This CDR3 is 13 amino acids long. V was clipped by 5 bases and J by 5 bases, with 13 bases between them. The CDR3 reads CASSLAARDEQYF. The CDR3 region has the DNA TGTGCCAGCAGTCTCGCTGCCCGGGACGAGCAGTACTTC.

The genes are TRBV11-2 and TRBJ1-6; 8 bases are shared with TRBD1. This CDR3 comprises 16 residues. V lost 5 bases and J lost 10; bases outside the gene matches: 13. Looked up from germline, CDR1 is SGHAT and CDR2 is FQNNGV. CDR3 residues: CASSSLGQGRYSPLHF. In DNA form, the CDR3 reads TGTGCCAGCAGCAGCTTAGGACAGGGACGGTACTCACCCCTCCACTTT.

V and J are TRBV9 and TRBJ1-3, with TRBD1 matching 9 bases. CDR1 and CDR2 from the germline V gene are SGDLS and YYNGEE. The CDR3 has 18 amino acids. Unmatched junction bases numbered 12, after V lost 2 bases and J lost 3 bases. In DNA, the CDR3 is TGTGCCAGCAGCGTCCGAAGGGACAGGGAAGCGGGTGGAAACACCATATATTTT. Protein product: CASSVRRDREAGGNTIYF.

The V call is TRBV2, the J call TRBJ2-1, with D possibly matching TRBD2 (6 bases). CDR3 size: 13 residues. The V gene's germline CDR1 is SNHLY and CDR2 FYNNEI. V was clipped by 6 bases and J by 6 bases, with 12 bases between them. CDR3 sequence: CASRDTSSNEQFF. The CDR3 bases are TGTGCCAGCAGGGATACTAGCAGCAATGAGCAGTTCTTC.

V is TRBV3-1 (or the pseudogene TRBV3-2) and J is TRBJ2-5, with D possibly matching TRBD2 (6 bases). CDR1 and CDR2 from the germline V gene are LGHDT and YNNKEL (reference sequence). CDR3 length equals 16 residues. V shed 8 bases and J shed 4 bases, with 23 bases lying between them. The CDR3 protein is CASQGLAQTVGETQYF. Here the CDR3 DNA reads TGTGCCAGCCAAGGGCTAGCGCAGACGGTAGGAGAGACCCAGTACTTC.

Only a few counts were recorded for this clone. This chain uses TRBV7-8 with TRBJ1-1, with D unresolved. The germline gives CDR1 SGHVS, CDR2 FQNEAQ. Trimming stripped 1 base from V and 5 bases from J, with 17 bases between. There are 16 residues in the CDR3. CDR3 amino acids: CASSLGTARRLTEAFF. CDR3 DNA sequence: TGTGCCAGCAGCTTAGGGACCGCCCGCCGCTTAACTGAAGCTTTCTTT.

The CDR3 region is CSVAYREDTIYF. The DNA for the CDR3 is TGCAGCGTGGCCTACAGGGAGGACACCATATATTTT. The chain joins TRBV29-1 to TRBJ1-3; maybe TRBD1 (6 bases). V lost 6 bases and J lost 8, with 14 bases in between. The germline V gene encodes CDR1 SQVTM and CDR2 ANQGSEA. The CDR3 extends over 12 amino acids.

The chain has TRBV27 and TRBJ2-1; D might be TRBD2 (6 bases). This CDR3 comprises 14 residues. Trimming left V 7 bases short and J 4 bases short, with 14 bases between. CDR1 is MNHEY and CDR2 is SMNVEV in the germline V gene (reference sequence). CDR3 DNA sequence: TGTGCCAGCACTTTGGTGGGGAGGTACAATGAGCAGTTCTTC. Translated: CASTLVGRYNEQFF.

V usage is TRBV19 and J usage is TRBJ2-1, with 12 nucleotides matching TRBD2. CDR3 length equals 15 residues. V lost 4 bases, J lost 9 bases, and 7 bases stayed unmatched. CDR1 LNHDA and CDR2 SQIVND come from the germline V gene (reference sequence). CDR3 nucleotide sequence: TGTGCCAGTAGTAGAGGACTAGCGGGGATTCTTGAGCAGTTCTTC. Its translation: CASSRGLAGILEQFF.